The 27 T cell receptor beta chains reported below all come from one sample, sequenced in a study of blood T cell repertoires in COVID-19. Sequencing used immunoSEQ multiplex PCR; TCRdb keeps in-frame clones, though not all of them. The sample comprises approximately 180,000 clones, more than 80% of which are singletons, and approximately 0.5% rests with the top ten. The specimen sequenced was peripheral blood. Receptor source: a man between 45 and 60 years old with acute or convalescent COVID-19.

This clone has a single count. The chain joins TRBV12-3 or TRBV12-4 to TRBJ2-1; D remains unclear. Trimming took off 3 bases at V and 9 bases at J, with 6 bases between the two ends. This CDR3 contains 11 residues. Written as DNA, the CDR3 is TGTGCCAGCAGTTTCATCAGTGAGCAGTTCTTC. Amino acid sequence: CASSFISEQFF.

CDR3 coding DNA: TGTGCCAGCAGTCATCCATCAGGGCGCTCAGAAAAACTGTTTTTT. Protein product: CASSHPSGRSEKLFF. This chain joins TRBV27 and TRBJ1-4, with a tentative D call TRBD1 (5 bases). The length of the CDR3 is 15 residues. Trimming took off 5 bases at V and 8 bases at J, with 18 bases between the two ends. Germline V gives CDR1 MNHEY, CDR2 SMNVEV (reference sequence).

The genes are TRBV11-2 and TRBJ2-4; D remains unclear. This CDR3 has 15 residues. Trimming took 6 bases from V and 0 from J, leaving 12 bases between them. Germline CDR1 reads SGHAT; CDR2 reads FQNNGV. The CDR3 DNA reads as TGTGCCAGCAGGTCAGCTAGGTTAGCCAAAAACATTCAGTACTTC. Protein sequence: CASRSARLAKNIQYF.

The CDR3 bases are TGTGCCAGCAGCCCTAGCGGGGGTTACGGAGAGACCCAGTACTTC. This translates into CASSPSGGYGETQYF. The rearrangement joins TRBV9 to TRBJ2-5, with 10 positions matching TRBD2. The ends lost 4 bases at V and 4 bases at J; junction bases unmatched: 7. CDR1 is SGDLS, CDR2 YYNGEE, per germline. The CDR3 spans 15 residues.

This clone came up a few times. The chain recombines TRBV4-2 with TRBJ2-7; 15 bases fit TRBD2. Germline V CDR1 and CDR2: LGHNA, YNFKEQ. There are 17 residues in the CDR3. The trim removed 0 bases at V and 4 bases at J, leaving 4 bases unmatched. CDR3 protein: CASSQEGGTSGRYEQYF. Here the CDR3 DNA reads TGTGCCAGCAGCCAAGAGGGGGGGACTAGCGGGAGGTACGAGCAGTACTTC.

The CDR3 DNA sequence: TGTGCCAGTAGAGAACGAACGGAGACTAATTCACCCCTCCACTTT. Its translation is CASRERTETNSPLHF. J is TRBJ1-6 and V is TRBV19; D is unclear. This CDR3 region has 15 residues. Trimming cost V 6 bases and J 6 bases, with 15 bases left between them. From germline, CDR1 is LNHDA and CDR2 SQIVND (reference sequence). The full variable domain, its missing parts supplied by reference TRBV19 and TRBJ1-6, is DGGITQSPKYLFRKEGQNVTLSCEQNLNHDAMYWYRQDPGQGLRLIYYSQIVNDFQKGDIAEGYSVSREKKESFPLTVTSAQKNPTAFYLCASRERTETNSPLHFGNGTRLTVT.

The genes are TRBV30 and TRBJ2-5, with a possible D match to TRBD2 (5 bases). Trimming removed 5 bases from V and 4 bases from J, with 23 bases in between. The germline V gene encodes CDR1 GTSNPN and CDR2 SVGIG (reference sequence). The CDR3 spans 16 residues. The CDR3 sequence: CAWDGYTGYRRETQYF. CDR3 nucleotide sequence: TGTGCCTGGGATGGTTATACGGGGTATCGTCGAGAGACCCAGTACTTC.

V and J are TRBV5-1 and TRBJ2-5; 7 bases fit TRBD1. The germline CDR1 and CDR2 sequences are SGHRS and YFSETQ. The V and J ends lost 4 bases and 0 bases, in that order; junction bases with no gene match: 0. This CDR3 has 13 residues. The CDR3 region is CASSGTDQETQYF. In nucleotides, the CDR3 is TGCGCCAGCAGCGGGACAGACCAAGAGACCCAGTACTTC.

V gene TRBV18 combines with J gene TRBJ2-3; 9 bases map to TRBD2. Losses at the gene ends were 6 bases for V and 2 bases for J; bases not matched to a gene: 6. From germline, CDR1 is KGHSH and CDR2 LQKENI. The CDR3 consists of 15 residues. The CDR3 DNA reads TGTGCCAGCTCGCCAGCGGGGGGTTTCACAGATACGCAGTATTTT. Translation gives CASSPAGGFTDTQYF.

The genes are TRBV7-9 and TRBJ2-5, with 8 bases that match TRBD1. CDR1 SEHNR and CDR2 FQNEAQ come from the germline V gene (reference sequence). The CDR3 contains 16 residues. The V segment lost 3 bases and the J segment 5 bases; nucleotides outside the gene matches: 11. CDR3 residues: CASSFPVGQGAETQYF. The CDR3 coding sequence is TGTGCCAGCAGCTTCCCGGTGGGTCAGGGGGCCGAGACCCAGTACTTC.

The V call is TRBV5-8, the J call TRBJ2-1; the match to TRBD1 covers 9 bases. Germline V lookup: CDR1 SGHTS, CDR2 YDEGEE. The V gene end was trimmed by 7 bases and the J gene end by 7 bases; junction bases not matched to a gene: 3. The CDR3 totals 12 residues. The CDR3 loop reads CASRDRGNEQFF. As DNA, the CDR3 is TGTGCCAGCCGTGACAGGGGGAATGAGCAGTTCTTC.

The rearrangement links TRBV5-6 to TRBJ2-3; maybe TRBD1 (5 bases). Trimming took 0 bases from V and 2 from J, leaving 10 bases between them. CDR1 SGHDT and CDR2 YYEEEE come from the germline V gene. This CDR3 has 15 residues. The CDR3 loop reads CASSLVGVSTDTQYF. The CDR3 bases are TGTGCCAGCAGCTTGGTAGGGGTATCCACAGATACGCAGTATTTT.

DNA for the CDR3: TGCAGTGCTAGTTGGCAGAATAGCAATCAGCCCCAGCATTTT. It specifies CSASWQNSNQPQHF. The V and J genes are TRBV20-1 and TRBJ1-5; D remains ambiguous. Germline values: CDR1 DFQATT, CDR2 SNEGSKA (reference sequence). CDR3 size: 14 residues. The ends were cut back, 3 bases at V and 0 bases at J, with 9 bases in the middle.

This chain joins TRBV29-1 and TRBJ2-7; 8 positions match TRBD2. J gave up 1 base and V 6 bases, and 8 bases lay outside the gene matches. Germline V gene sequence: CDR1 SQVTM, CDR2 ANQGSEA. CDR3 length: 14 residues. CDR3 nucleotides: TGCAGCGTAGAACTAGCGGAGGCGTCCTACGAGCAGTACTTC. Protein sequence: CSVELAEASYEQYF.

This clone was detected only once. The chain carries TRBV19 and TRBJ1-2; D is uncertain. The V gene's germline CDR1 is LNHDA and CDR2 SQIVND (reference sequence). Trimming pared 7 bases from V and 7 bases from J, leaving 16 bases between. This CDR3 has 13 residues. CDR3 sequence: CASTPRGSPGYTF. CDR3 DNA: TGTGCCAGTACCCCCCGCGGCAGCCCTGGCTACACCTTC.

The chain has TRBV28 and TRBJ1-5; D unclear. This CDR3 has 15 amino acids. The germline V and J ends were trimmed by 2 bases and 2 bases, with 10 bases remaining between them. The germline V gene encodes CDR1 MDHEN and CDR2 SYDVKM. The CDR3 sequence: CASSLPIYGNQPQHF. The CDR3 DNA is TGTGCCAGCAGTTTACCGATCTACGGCAATCAGCCCCAGCATTTT.

V and J are TRBV28 and TRBJ1-1; 7 bases fit TRBD1. Germline lookup yields CDR1 MDHEN and CDR2 SYDVKM. Losses at the gene ends were 6 bases for V and 11 bases for J; bases not matched to a gene: 12. The CDR3 length is 13 residues. CDR3 region: CASSSGDSRGAFF. The CDR3 coding sequence is TGTGCCAGCAGCTCTGGGGACAGCCGTGGGGCTTTCTTT.

The chain employs TRBV27 and TRBJ2-3, with 7 bases fitting TRBD2. The CDR3 covers 16 residues. Trimming removed 5 bases from V and 2 bases from J; junction bases left unmatched: 10. Per the germline V gene, CDR1 is MNHEY and CDR2 is SMNVEV (reference sequence). The CDR3: CASSPSGRAYTDTQYF. The CDR3 DNA sequence: TGTGCCAGCAGTCCTTCGGGGAGGGCCTACACAGATACGCAGTATTTT.

The rearrangement links TRBV24-1 to TRBJ2-2; D gene ambiguous. CDR1 is KGHDR and CDR2 is SFDVKD in the germline V gene. V was shortened by 4 bases and J by 4 bases, with 18 bases between the two germline ends. CDR3 size: 17 residues. In DNA form, the CDR3 reads TGTGCCACCAGTGACATCACCCCAGAGGCGGCCACCGGGGAGCTGTTTTTT. Translating gives CATSDITPEAATGELFF.

The V and J genes are TRBV6-6 and TRBJ1-2, with a tentative D call TRBD1 (6 bases). V lost 0 bases and J 8 bases, leaving 16 bases between the germline ends. Germline V lookup: CDR1 MNHNY, CDR2 SVGAGI (reference sequence). The CDR3 has 15 amino acids. The CDR3 sequence is CASSYSAQGTGGYTF. CDR3 in DNA: TGTGCCAGCAGTTACTCGGCACAGGGAACCGGCGGCTACACCTTC.

The CDR3 nucleotides are TGTGCCAGCAGCGGAGGGTTCCCCTATAATTCACCCCTCCACTTT. This gives the protein CASSGGFPYNSPLHF. The rearrangement joins TRBV6-6 to TRBJ1-6; D uncertain. CDR1 is MNHNY and CDR2 is SVGAGI in the germline V gene (reference sequence). V lost 6 bases to trimming and J lost 2 bases, with 11 bases between them. CDR3 length: 15 amino acids.

The V call is TRBV7-3, the J call TRBJ1-1; D call uncertain. The V end lost 5 bases, the J end lost 3 bases, and 10 bases lay between the germline ends. The CDR3 runs 13 residues. Germline CDR1 SGHTA, CDR2 FQGTGA. Here the CDR3 reads CASSPSMDTEAFF. The CDR3 DNA reads as TGTGCCAGCAGCCCCAGTATGGACACTGAAGCTTTCTTT.

This rearrangement joins TRBV19 to TRBJ1-6, with 7 bases that match TRBD1. The CDR3 length is 16 residues. The V and J ends lost 4 bases and 9 bases, in that order; junction bases with no gene match: 12. Germline loops: CDR1 LNHDA, CDR2 SQIVND (reference sequence). CDR3 coding DNA: TGTGCCAGTAGTAGTGGGACAGTGAGATTCCTTTCACCCCTCCACTTT. This codes for CASSSGTVRFLSPLHF.

This chain uses TRBV28 with TRBJ2-1; 8 positions match TRBD2. CDR1 and CDR2 (germline): MDHEN, SYDVKM. The CDR3 has 15 amino acids. With 5 bases clipped from V and 6 bases from J, the junction kept 9 bases outside the gene matches. CDR3 sequence reads: CASSQGLAGGNEQFF. The DNA for the CDR3 is TGTGCCAGCAGTCAAGGACTAGCCGGGGGCAATGAGCAGTTCTTC.

This chain connects TRBV11-2 to TRBJ1-6, with unresolved D. Trimming pared 1 base from V and 7 bases from J, leaving 5 bases between. Looked up from germline, CDR1 is SGHAT and CDR2 is FQNNGV. The CDR3 spans 13 residues. CDR3: CASSLVANSPLHF. Here the CDR3 DNA reads TGTGCCAGCAGCTTAGTGGCCAATTCACCCCTCCACTTT. Drawing the rest from reference TRBV11-2 and TRBJ1-6, the complete variable domain is EAGVAQSPRYKIIEKRQSVAFWCNPISGHATLYWYQQILGQGPKLLIQFQNNGVVDDSQLPKDRFSAERLKGVDSTLKIQPAKLEDSAVYLCASSLVANSPLHFGNGTRLTVT.

This chain connects TRBV6-5 to TRBJ2-7; 7 bases fit TRBD1. CDR1 is MNHEY and CDR2 is SVGAGI in the germline V gene. Unmatched junction bases numbered 7, after V lost 3 bases and J lost 2 bases. The CDR3 contains 15 residues. The CDR3 nucleotides read TGTGCCAGCAGTTATTCAGGGACAGCCACCTACGAGCAGTACTTC. Protein product: CASSYSGTATYEQYF.

This chain uses TRBV7-2 with TRBJ1-5, with D unresolved. Trimming took off 1 base at V and 1 base at J, with 11 bases between the two ends. The CDR3 extends over 16 amino acids. Germline CDR1 SGHTA, CDR2 FQGNSA. CDR3 sequence reads: CASSLELVRSNQPQHF. The CDR3 nucleotides are TGTGCCAGCAGCTTAGAATTGGTCAGGAGCAATCAGCCCCAGCATTTT. The full variable domain, completed using reference TRBV7-2 and TRBJ1-5, is GAGVSQSPSNKVTEKGKDVELRCDPISGHTALYWYRQSLGQGLEFLIYFQGNSAPDKSGLPSDRFSAERTGGSVSTLTIQRTQQEDSAVYLCASSLELVRSNQPQHFGDGTRLSIL.